One sample yielded the 10 T cell receptor beta chains listed below, sequenced in a study of regulatory T cells in long-lasting Graves disease. Sequencing libraries for TCR beta were prepared with iRepertoire HTBI primers and Arm-PCR of CDR3 regions. TCRdb itself ran the multiplex PCR reads through MiXCR, one entry per CDR3 protein. The data contain 350,000 to 550,000 distinct CDR3 sequences, around 15% of them seen just once; the ten biggest clones take up about a quarter. Time point of the sample: newly diagnosed GD, antithyroid drugs for less than 3 months. PBMCs provided the RNA from which the TCR library was made. These records were also assigned to another study, of T cells in Graves' hyperthyroidism and ophthalmopathy.

This sample comprised peripheral blood mononuclear cells (PBMCs), obtained at new diagnosis, from a patient treated with antithyroid drugs. The receptor set was obtained from a woman younger than 35 with Graves disease.

This clonotype was counted only a few times. V usage is TRBV4-1 and J usage is TRBJ2-1, with 14 nucleotides matching TRBD2. Trimming at V came to 11 bases and at J to 10 bases, leaving 19 bases not matched to a gene. The CDR3 is 17 residues long. Germline loops: CDR1 MGHRA, CDR2 YSYEKL. CDR3 in amino acids: CASEDRPGTSGRNEQFF. CDR3 sequence (DNA): TGCGCCTCCGAGGACAGACCCGGGACTAGCGGGAGAAACGAGCAGTTCTTC.

The rearrangement links TRBV19 to TRBJ1-5; no clear D gene. V was cut by 0 bases and J by 1 base, with 7 bases left in between. Germline values: CDR1 LNHDA, CDR2 SQIVND (reference sequence). The CDR3 is made up of 15 amino acids. The CDR3 reads CASSIDEGSNQPQHF. CDR3 nucleotides: TGTGCCAGTAGTATAGATGAGGGAAGCAATCAGCCCCAGCATTTT.

This clonotype occurred a few times. This chain connects TRBV10-2 to TRBJ1-1; tentative D call: TRBD1 (6 bases). This CDR3 is built from 12 residues. Germline values: CDR1 WSHSY, CDR2 SAAADI. V lost 0 bases and J lost 12, with 11 bases in between. This CDR3 reads CASSESTGTTFF. DNA for the CDR3: TGCGCCAGCAGTGAGTCTACAGGGACGACTTTCTTT.

Notes on this clonotype: This may be a read error, as it is one base from a much larger clone. This chain uses TRBV3-1 with TRBJ2-7; TRBD2 might be the D (6 bases). Germline V lookup: CDR1 LGHDT, CDR2 YNNKEL (reference sequence). CDR3 length equals 13 residues. In nucleotides, the CDR3 is TGTGTCAGCAGCCCGATCGGGGGTGGCGAGCAGTACTTC. Residues: CVSSPIGGGEQYF.

This clonotype was observed many times. The chain couples TRBV12-3 or TRBV12-4 to TRBJ2-5; the D is unclear. The CDR3 spans 13 residues. Trimming pared 5 bases from V and 5 bases from J, leaving 12 bases between. The CDR3: CASSPTVRETQYF. The DNA for the CDR3 is TGTGCCAGCAGTCCCACCGTCCGGGAGACCCAGTACTTC.

This clonotype has at least ten counts. V is TRBV11-2 and J is TRBJ2-2; D remains unclear. The CDR3 runs 15 residues. From germline, CDR1 is SGHAT and CDR2 FQNNGV. The germline V and J ends were trimmed by 3 bases and 0 bases, with 8 bases remaining between them. The CDR3 DNA sequence: TGTGCCAGCAGCTTGGAGCGAGCGAACACCGGGGAGCTGTTTTTT. Its protein product is CASSLERANTGELFF.

In its sample, this clonotype was seen a few times. The chain uses TRBV9 and TRBJ1-2; 9 bases agree with TRBD1. The V segment lost 4 bases and the J segment 4 bases; nucleotides outside the gene matches: 8. The germline gives CDR1 SGDLS, CDR2 YYNGEE. The CDR3 spans 15 residues. This CDR3 reads CASSQGQGLGYGYTF. For the CDR3, the DNA is TGTGCCAGCAGCCAGGGACAGGGTTTGGGCTATGGCTACACCTTC. Variable domain in full (rest from reference TRBV9 and TRBJ1-2): DSGVTQTPKHLITATGQRVTLRCSPRSGDLSVYWYQQSLDQGLQFLIQYYNGEERAKGNILERFSAQQFPDLHSELNLSSLELGDSALYFCASSQGQGLGYGYTFGSGTRLTVV.

This clonotype was observed a handful of times. The chain employs TRBV7-2 and TRBJ2-7, with 11 bases lining up with TRBD1. This CDR3 is built from 18 residues. CDR1 is SGHTA, CDR2 FQGNSA, per germline. Trimming at V came to 7 bases and at J to 3 bases, leaving 17 bases not matched to a gene. The CDR3: CASMLRTGGVRAHYEQYF. The CDR3 DNA reads TGTGCCAGCATGCTTAGGACAGGGGGCGTACGGGCCCACTACGAGCAGTACTTC.

In its sample, this clonotype was seen many times. V and J are TRBV7-2 and TRBJ1-1; no definite D call. The germline gives CDR1 SGHTA, CDR2 FQGNSA. The CDR3 is made up of 14 amino acids. V lost 5 bases and J lost 0, with 10 bases in between. The CDR3 spells CASSPPFMNTEAFF. In DNA, the CDR3 is TGTGCCAGCAGCCCACCTTTTATGAACACTGAAGCTTTCTTT.

This clonotype was observed at least ten times. The rearrangement links TRBV6-2 or TRBV6-3 to TRBJ2-6; D is undetermined. Germline CDR1 is MNHEY and CDR2 is SVGEGT. Trimming shortened V by 2 bases and J by 0 bases, and 2 bases separated the two germline ends. The CDR3 has 14 amino acids. CDR3 nucleotides: TGTGCCAGCAGTTACAGCTCTGGGGCCAACGTCCTGACTTTC. Its protein is CASSYSSGANVLTF.